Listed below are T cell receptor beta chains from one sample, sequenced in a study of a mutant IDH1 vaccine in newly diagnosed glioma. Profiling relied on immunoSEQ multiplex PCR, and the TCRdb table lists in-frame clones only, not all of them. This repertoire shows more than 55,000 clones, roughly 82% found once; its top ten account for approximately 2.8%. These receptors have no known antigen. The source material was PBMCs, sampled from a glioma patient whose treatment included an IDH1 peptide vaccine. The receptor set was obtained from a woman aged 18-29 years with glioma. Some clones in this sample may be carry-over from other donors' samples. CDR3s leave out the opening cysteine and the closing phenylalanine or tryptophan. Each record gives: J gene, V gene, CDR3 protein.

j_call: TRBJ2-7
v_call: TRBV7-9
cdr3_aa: ASTPTGSSYEQY

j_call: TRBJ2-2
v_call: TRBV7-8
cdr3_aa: ASSFSGVLLTGELF

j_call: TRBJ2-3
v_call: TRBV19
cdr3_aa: ASSMGDTQY

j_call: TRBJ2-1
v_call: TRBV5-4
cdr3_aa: ASASPLRRNEQF

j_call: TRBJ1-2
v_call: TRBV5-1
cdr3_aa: ASSRDRDYGYT

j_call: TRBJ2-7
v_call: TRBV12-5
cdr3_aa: ASGSRQGRTYEQY

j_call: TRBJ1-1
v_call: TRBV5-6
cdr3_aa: ASSLEA

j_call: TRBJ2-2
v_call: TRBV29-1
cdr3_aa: SVAQITQGTGELF

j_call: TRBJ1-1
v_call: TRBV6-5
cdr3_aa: ASSLMQGVGTEAF

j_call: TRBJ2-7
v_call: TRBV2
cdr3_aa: ASSDSRVTGEAVQY

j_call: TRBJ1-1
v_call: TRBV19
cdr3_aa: ASTPWGAITEAF

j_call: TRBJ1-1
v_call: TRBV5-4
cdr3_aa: ASSSLPYYRGAF

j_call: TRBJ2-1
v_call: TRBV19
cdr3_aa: ASIPSGGVTEQF

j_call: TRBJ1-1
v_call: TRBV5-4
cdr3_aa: ASSLGNGGMNTEAF

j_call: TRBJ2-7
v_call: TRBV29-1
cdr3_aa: SRRGCEQY

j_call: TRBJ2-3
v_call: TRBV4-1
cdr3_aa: ASSPWREASTDTQY

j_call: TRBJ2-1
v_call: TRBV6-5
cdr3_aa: ASRLDGGPYNEQF

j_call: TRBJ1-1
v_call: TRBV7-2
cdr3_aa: ASSLVRLGAF

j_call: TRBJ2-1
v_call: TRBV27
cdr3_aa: ASSSALRSYNEQF

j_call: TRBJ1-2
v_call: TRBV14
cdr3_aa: ASSQDLNPILGYT

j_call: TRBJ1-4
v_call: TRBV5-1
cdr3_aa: ASSPGQGSEKLF

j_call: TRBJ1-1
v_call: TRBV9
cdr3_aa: ASSEVGFNTEAF

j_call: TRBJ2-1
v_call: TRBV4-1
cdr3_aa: ASSQELLSYNEQF

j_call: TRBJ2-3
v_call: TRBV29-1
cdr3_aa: SVGGSGTSTDTQY

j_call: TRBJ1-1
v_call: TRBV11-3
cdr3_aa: ASRGTGGQTEAF

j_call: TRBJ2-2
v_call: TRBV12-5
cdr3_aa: ASGPWSSGELF